The T cell receptor beta chain described here comes from a study of blood T cell repertoires in COVID-19. As for the study in general: Samples came from the United States, Italy and Spain, spanning acute and convalescent COVID-19.

The CDR3 has 12 residues. The germline gives CDR1 LGHDT, CDR2 YNNKEL (reference sequence). Trimming removed 0 bases from V and 10 bases from J, with 9 bases in between. The table came from immunoSEQ multiplex PCR; TCRdb's copy has only in-frame clones and leaves some out. The table includes approximately 190,000 clones, about four fifths detected once. The study drew participants aged about 18 to 95 years from about two dozen US areas. The chain has TRBV3-1 (or the pseudogene TRBV3-2) and TRBJ1-1; D call uncertain. The sequencing input was PBMCs or T cells enriched from blood (not recorded which). This sequence was found in a woman in her 30s who had been exposed to COVID-19. For the CDR3, the DNA is TGTGCCAGCAGCCAAGATGTCAGCGGAGCTTTCTTT. Amino acid sequence: CASSQDVSGAFF.